The 29 T cell receptor beta chains in this list originate from one sample, sequenced in a study of long-term antiretroviral therapy in people with HIV. Researchers report immunoSEQ v3.0 was run at survey level. Profiled with immunoSEQ multiplex PCR; TCRdb holds only in-frame clones, not every one. Of approximately 24,000 clones listed, around 86% are singletons. The material sequenced was unsorted PBMCs, taken at the start of antiretroviral therapy, before treatment. The origin of the receptors is a woman under 30 with HIV.

The CDR3: CATSRGSRTGADTQYF. The CDR3 bases are TGTGCCACCAGCAGAGGATCGAGGACAGGGGCAGATACGCAGTATTTT. This chain uses TRBV15 with TRBJ2-3, with 9 bases matching TRBD1. J lost 4 bases, V lost 1 base, and 6 bases had no gene match. Germline V gives CDR1 LNHNV, CDR2 YYDKDF (reference sequence). The CDR3 sequence is 16 residues long.

The chain couples TRBV7-9 to TRBJ1-1; tentative D call: TRBD1 (5 bases). Germline V CDR1 and CDR2: SEHNR, FQNEAQ (reference sequence). The CDR3 is 11 residues long. V lost 1 base and J 10 bases, leaving 7 bases between the germline ends. CDR3 region: CASSLGRGAFF. The CDR3 bases are TGTGCCAGCAGCTTAGGGAGGGGAGCTTTCTTT.

The rearrangement links TRBV13 to TRBJ1-4, with D perhaps matching TRBD1 (5 bases). The CDR3 sequence is 16 residues long. CDR1 is PRHDT, CDR2 FYEKMQ, per germline (reference sequence). Trimming left V 0 bases short and J 6 bases short, with 14 bases between. Here the CDR3 reads CASSLGTQLGDEKLFF. As DNA, the CDR3 is TGTGCCAGCAGCTTAGGGACCCAGTTGGGGGATGAAAAACTGTTTTTT.

This clone was seen more than once but under ten times. The chain has TRBV2 and TRBJ1-2, with TRBD1 as a possible D gene (6 bases). The CDR3 is 14 residues long. Germline CDR1 reads SNHLY; CDR2 reads FYNNEI. V shed 8 bases and J shed 5 bases, with 18 bases lying between them. In nucleotides, the CDR3 is TGTGCCAGCCATGGTTCGGACAGCCTTTATGGCTACACCTTC. Its translation is CASHGSDSLYGYTF.

The rearrangement links TRBV6-6 to TRBJ2-5, with a weak D call TRBD2 (6 bases). The CDR3 contains 12 residues. The V end lost 9 bases, the J end lost 4 bases, and 12 bases lay between the germline ends. The V gene's germline CDR1 is MNHNY and CDR2 SVGAGI (reference sequence). Here the CDR3 DNA reads TGTGCCAGTGTAGCGGCAGGAGAGACCCAGTACTTC. Translated: CASVAAGETQYF.

The V gene is TRBV5-6, the J gene TRBJ1-1; D unresolved. This CDR3 contains 13 residues. Trimming left V 2 bases short and J 1 base short, with 6 bases between. Germline V lookup: CDR1 SGHDT, CDR2 YYEEEE. The CDR3 sequence is CASSFASNTEAFF. The DNA of the CDR3 is TGTGCCAGCAGCTTCGCGTCGAACACTGAAGCTTTCTTT.

This chain connects TRBV5-1 to TRBJ1-1, with D unresolved. Deletions cut 2 bases from V and 0 bases from J, with 14 bases between. This CDR3 has 16 amino acids. Germline values: CDR1 SGHRS, CDR2 YFSETQ. DNA of the CDR3: TGCGCCAGCAGCTTAGGGTCCTTGATTTTGAACACTGAAGCTTTCTTT. Translation: CASSLGSLILNTEAFF.

The gene calls are TRBV5-1 and TRBJ2-7; 10 positions match TRBD1. The CDR3 has 15 residues. V lost 4 bases to trimming and J lost 5 bases; unmatched junction nucleotides: 9. Germline values: CDR1 SGHRS, CDR2 YFSETQ. The CDR3 region has the DNA TGCGCCAGCAGCCCGTCGGGACAGGGGACCCACGAGCAGTACTTC. This codes for CASSPSGQGTHEQYF.

The V gene is TRBV6-5, the J gene TRBJ1-2, with a possible D match to TRBD1 (6 bases). Germline CDR1 reads MNHEY; CDR2 reads SVGAGI. Trimming left V 6 bases short and J 1 base short, with 6 bases between. This CDR3 spans 12 amino acids. The CDR3 DNA is TGTGCCAGCAGCAGGGGTAACTATGGCTACACCTTC. It specifies CASSRGNYGYTF.

A word on this clone: This sample includes further DNA sequences coding for the same CDR3. V usage is TRBV25-1 and J usage is TRBJ2-1, with 10 bases identical to TRBD2. The V segment lost 5 bases and the J segment 6 bases; nucleotides outside the gene matches: 4. Germline-derived CDR1 and CDR2 are MGHDK and SYGVNS. The CDR3 consists of 14 residues. The CDR3 DNA reads as TGTGCCAGCAGTCTAGCGGGAGACCTCAATGAGCAGTTCTTC. As protein: CASSLAGDLNEQFF.

The chain combines TRBV19 with TRBJ2-1; D remains ambiguous. Per germline, CDR1 LNHDA and CDR2 SQIVND (reference sequence). V lost 2 bases and J 4 bases, leaving 6 bases between the germline ends. The CDR3 length is 13 residues. CDR3 loop: CASSIRLYNEQFF. Written as DNA, the CDR3 is TGTGCCAGTAGTATAAGGCTTTACAATGAGCAGTTCTTC.

The chain links TRBV4-3 to TRBJ1-1; 7 nucleotides align to TRBD1. The CDR3 is 17 amino acids. The V and J ends lost 0 bases and 0 bases, in that order; junction bases with no gene match: 7. Germline lookup yields CDR1 LGHNA and CDR2 YSLEER. CDR3 amino acids: CASSQDPAGGMNTEAFF. CDR3 nucleotides: TGCGCCAGCAGCCAAGATCCGGCAGGGGGGATGAACACTGAAGCTTTCTTT.

This chain uses TRBV19 with TRBJ2-2, with D perhaps given as TRBD1 or TRBD2 (5 bases each). In germline, CDR1 is LNHDA, CDR2 SQIVND (reference sequence). The V gene lost 6 bases and the J gene lost 3 bases, with 14 bases spanning the gap. The CDR3 is made up of 15 amino acids. CDR3 nucleotides: TGTGCCAGTAGATACCGGGACCCTCACACCGGGGAGCTGTTTTTT. Translation: CASRYRDPHTGELFF.

The J gene is TRBJ2-5, the V gene TRBV19, with D perhaps matching TRBD1 (5 bases). Looked up from germline, CDR1 is LNHDA and CDR2 is SQIVND (reference sequence). The CDR3 is 16 residues long. Trimming stripped 1 base from V and 1 base from J, with 13 bases between. The DNA of the CDR3 is TGTGCCAGTAGTATAGCGCAGGGTTTCGCCCAAGAGACCCAGTACTTC. Protein sequence: CASSIAQGFAQETQYF.

The V and J genes are TRBV11-3 and TRBJ2-7; D uncertain. There are 12 residues in the CDR3. CDR1 is SGHNT, CDR2 YENEEA, per germline. V was trimmed by 0 bases and J by 7 bases, leaving 7 bases between them. The CDR3 protein is CASSLEGREQYF. The CDR3 DNA is TGTGCCAGCAGCTTAGAGGGCAGAGAGCAGTACTTC.

This chain connects TRBV9 to TRBJ2-3; D call uncertain. The V end lost 1 base, the J end lost 8 bases, and 8 bases lay between the germline ends. Germline V lookup: CDR1 SGDLS, CDR2 YYNGEE. The CDR3 sequence is 12 residues long. As DNA, the CDR3 is TGTGCCAGCAGCGTACCCCATCCTACGCAGTATTTT. Residues: CASSVPHPTQYF.

The J gene is TRBJ1-5, the V gene TRBV5-8; TRBD1 matches at 9 bases. This CDR3 is 16 amino acids long. Unmatched junction bases numbered 15, after V lost 4 bases and J lost 10 bases. From germline, CDR1 is SGHTS and CDR2 YDEGEE. This chain's CDR3 is CASSRETGQGVFPQHF. The CDR3 DNA follows: TGTGCCAGCAGCCGGGAGACGGGACAGGGCGTTTTCCCCCAGCATTTT. Full variable domain (remainder filled in from reference TRBV5-8 and TRBJ1-5): EAGVTQSPTHLIKTRGQQATLRCSPISGHTSVYWYQQALGLGLQFLLWYDEGEERNRGNFPPRFSGRQFPNYSSELNVNALELEDSALYLCASSRETGQGVFPQHFGDGTRLSIL.

V and J are TRBV25-1 and TRBJ1-1, with unresolved D. V was pared by 9 bases and J by 3 bases, with 8 bases between. Germline values: CDR1 MGHDK, CDR2 SYGVNS. The CDR3 has 11 residues. CDR3 loop: CASEEDTEAFF. In DNA form, the CDR3 reads TGTGCCAGTGAGGAGGACACTGAAGCTTTCTTT.

This clone was recorded once. V gene TRBV5-1 combines with J gene TRBJ1-1; 9 positions agree with TRBD1. The germline gives CDR1 SGHRS, CDR2 YFSETQ. V lost 4 bases to trimming and J lost 3 bases; unmatched junction nucleotides: 1. CDR3 length: 13 residues. CDR3 residues: CASSRTGDTEAFF. CDR3 in DNA: TGCGCCAGCAGCAGGACAGGGGACACTGAAGCTTTCTTT.

The J gene is TRBJ2-1, the V gene TRBV10-1; 10 nucleotides line up with TRBD2. Germline CDR1 and CDR2: WNHNN and SYGVQD (reference sequence). Trimming at V came to 0 bases and at J to 5 bases, leaving 4 bases not matched to a gene. The CDR3 length is 16 residues. This CDR3 is CASSESGLAGDNEQFF. CDR3 nucleotide sequence: TGCGCCAGCAGTGAGTCAGGGCTAGCGGGAGACAATGAGCAGTTCTTC.

The chain carries TRBV5-6 and TRBJ2-7; D tentatively fits TRBD1 or TRBD2 (5 bases each). From germline, CDR1 is SGHDT and CDR2 YYEEEE. Trimming took off 4 bases at V and 0 bases at J, with 17 bases between the two ends. The CDR3 covers 16 residues. The CDR3: CASSQSTGTASYEQYF. CDR3 DNA: TGTGCCAGCAGCCAAAGTACCGGGACGGCCTCCTACGAGCAGTACTTC.

V usage is TRBV6-5 and J usage is TRBJ1-6; D ambiguous. The germline V and J ends were trimmed by 7 bases and 7 bases, with 14 bases remaining between them. This CDR3 comprises 14 residues. Germline CDR1 and CDR2: MNHEY and SVGAGI. The CDR3 nucleotides read TGTGCCAGCACCAGAGCGAACTTGAATTCACCCCTCCACTTT. Its translation: CASTRANLNSPLHF.

Only one count was recorded for this clone. The genes are TRBV2 and TRBJ1-3, with a tentative D call TRBD1 (5 bases). V lost 6 bases and J lost 2, with 14 bases in between. The CDR3 totals 15 residues. Germline loops: CDR1 SNHLY, CDR2 FYNNEI. Here the CDR3 reads CASRKEGSPGNTIYF. CDR3 DNA sequence: TGTGCCAGCAGGAAGGAGGGGTCCCCTGGAAACACCATATATTTT.

This chain connects TRBV6-5 to TRBJ2-3; D not resolved. CDR1 is MNHEY and CDR2 is SVGAGI in the germline V gene. The CDR3 runs to 15 residues. Trimming cost V 6 bases and J 2 bases, with 15 bases left between them. The DNA of the CDR3 is TGTGCCAGCAGATCCTCTGGCCTAGACACAGATACGCAGTATTTT. Encoded protein: CASRSSGLDTDTQYF.

Relative to its sample, this clone is medium-sized. The chain uses TRBV7-9 and TRBJ1-1; D is perhaps TRBD1 (6 bases). Per germline, CDR1 SEHNR and CDR2 FQNEAQ (reference sequence). The V gene lost 2 bases and the J gene lost 0 bases, with 19 bases spanning the gap. The CDR3 covers 18 residues. CDR3 in DNA: TGTGCCAGCAGCTTAAGGACAGAGAACAAAGACATGAACACTGAAGCTTTCTTT. Translation gives CASSLRTENKDMNTEAFF.

In its sample, this clone was seen once. This sequence joins TRBV5-1 and TRBJ2-6; 7 bases are a match to TRBD1. CDR1 SGHRS and CDR2 YFSETQ come from the germline V gene. This CDR3 region has 15 residues. Trimming took 4 bases from V and 2 from J; bases not matched to a gene: 3. CDR3 DNA sequence: TGCGCCAGCAGCCCCGGGACAGCTGGGGCCAACGTCCTGACTTTC. It yields the protein CASSPGTAGANVLTF.

This chain links TRBV7-9 with TRBJ2-6, with no clear D. The germline CDR1 and CDR2 sequences are SEHNR and FQNEAQ (reference sequence). V shed 5 bases and J shed 0 bases, with 8 bases lying between them. This CDR3 is 15 amino acids long. This chain's CDR3 is CASSVHFSGANVLTF. The CDR3 coding sequence is TGTGCCAGCAGCGTCCATTTCTCTGGGGCCAACGTCCTGACTTTC.

The chain couples TRBV19 to TRBJ2-2; D is possibly TRBD1 (6 bases). Germline loops: CDR1 LNHDA, CDR2 SQIVND (reference sequence). The length of the CDR3 is 14 residues. V lost 6 bases and J 1 base, leaving 9 bases between the germline ends. The CDR3 region has the DNA TGTGCCAGTAGCTCGACAGGGAACACCGGGGAGCTGTTTTTT. It yields the protein CASSSTGNTGELFF.

The chain couples TRBV4-3 to TRBJ1-4; maybe TRBD1 (5 bases). This CDR3 comprises 16 residues. The germline CDR1 and CDR2 sequences are LGHNA and YSLEER. Trimming shortened V by 1 base and J by 8 bases, and 17 bases separated the two germline ends. The CDR3 is CASSQGIREVGEKLFF. CDR3 nucleotides: TGCGCCAGCAGCCAAGGGATCAGGGAGGTGGGGGAAAAACTGTTTTTT.